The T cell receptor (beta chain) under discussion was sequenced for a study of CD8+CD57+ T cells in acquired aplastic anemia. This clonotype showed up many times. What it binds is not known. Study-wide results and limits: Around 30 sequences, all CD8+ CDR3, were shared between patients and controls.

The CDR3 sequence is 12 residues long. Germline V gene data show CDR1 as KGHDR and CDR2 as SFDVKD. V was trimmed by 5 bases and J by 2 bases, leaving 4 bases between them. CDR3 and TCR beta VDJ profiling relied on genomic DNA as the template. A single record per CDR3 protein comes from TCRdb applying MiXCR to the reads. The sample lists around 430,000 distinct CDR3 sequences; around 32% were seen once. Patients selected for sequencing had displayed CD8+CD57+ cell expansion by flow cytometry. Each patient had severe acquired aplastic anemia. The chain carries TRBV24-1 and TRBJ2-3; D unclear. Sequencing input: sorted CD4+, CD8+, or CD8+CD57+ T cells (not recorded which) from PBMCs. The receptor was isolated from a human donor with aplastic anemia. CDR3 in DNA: TGTGCCACCAGTGGACTCACAGATACGCAGTATTTT. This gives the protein CATSGLTDTQYF.